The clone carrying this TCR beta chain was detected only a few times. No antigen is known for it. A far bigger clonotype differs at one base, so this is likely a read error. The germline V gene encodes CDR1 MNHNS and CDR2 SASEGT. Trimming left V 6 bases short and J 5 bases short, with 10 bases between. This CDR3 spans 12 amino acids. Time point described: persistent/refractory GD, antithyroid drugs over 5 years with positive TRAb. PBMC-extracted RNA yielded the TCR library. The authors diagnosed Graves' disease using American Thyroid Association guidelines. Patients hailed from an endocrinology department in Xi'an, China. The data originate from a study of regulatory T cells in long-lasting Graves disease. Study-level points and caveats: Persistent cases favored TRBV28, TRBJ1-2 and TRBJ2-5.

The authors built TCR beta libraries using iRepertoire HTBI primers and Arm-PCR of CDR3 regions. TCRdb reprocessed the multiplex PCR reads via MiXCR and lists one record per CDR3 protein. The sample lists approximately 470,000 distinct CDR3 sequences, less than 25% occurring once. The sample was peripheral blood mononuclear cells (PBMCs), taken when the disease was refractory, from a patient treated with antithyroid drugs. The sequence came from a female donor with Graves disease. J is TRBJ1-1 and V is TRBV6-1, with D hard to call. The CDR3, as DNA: TGTGCCAGCAGCCAAGGGAAGACTGAAGCTTTCTTT. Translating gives CASSQGKTEAFF.